The clone carrying this T cell receptor beta chain was observed a few times. The target antigen is unknown. The entry originates in a study of T cell repertoires in cytomegalovirus infection. The overall study: Indicated by public TCR beta signatures were CMV infection and matching HLA type.

The CDR3 has 13 residues. Looked up from germline, CDR1 is SGHVS and CDR2 is FQNEAQ. V gave up 5 bases and J gave up 7 bases, with 14 bases separating them. Via MiXCR, TCRdb re-called the reads, giving one row per CDR3 protein. The sample carries about 63,000 distinct CDR3 sequences, 20% recorded once. The clonotype originates from a human donor in good health (CMV status not recorded). Some clones in this sample may be carry-over from other donors' samples. V and J are TRBV7-8 and TRBJ1-1; D is ambiguous. This specimen was CD8+ T cells from cultured PBMCs, taken from culture after CMV antigen stimulation. CDR3 DNA: TGTGCCAGCAGCCCCCCCGGGCCTTTTGAAGCTTTCTTT. Its translation: CASSPPGPFEAFF.